These 24 T cell receptor beta chains were sequenced from one sample in a study of CD8 T cells in ankylosing spondylitis. TCRdb re-derived calls from the 5' RACE reads in MiXCR, one entry per CDR3 protein. Here the sample spans roughly 68,000 distinct CDR3 sequences, 6.2% being singletons. Sequenced: synovial fluid, either unsorted or a sorted T cell fraction (not recorded which). The source is a male donor with ankylosing spondylitis.

The chain combines TRBV7-2 with TRBJ2-7; D may be TRBD1 (5 bases). CDR3 length equals 15 residues. The germline V and J ends were trimmed by 7 bases and 4 bases, with 20 bases remaining between them. Germline V lookup: CDR1 SGHTA, CDR2 FQGNSA. The DNA of the CDR3 is TGTGCCAGCAACCCTCTGGGGCCGTCATCTTACGAGCAGTACTTC. Translation gives CASNPLGPSSYEQYF.

The chain combines TRBV12-3 or TRBV12-4 with TRBJ1-5; D gene ambiguous. This CDR3 spans 13 amino acids. V lost 1 base, J lost 7 bases, and 8 bases lay in between. The CDR3 is CASSLEREQPQHF. The DNA for the CDR3 is TGTGCCAGCAGTTTAGAGCGGGAGCAGCCCCAGCATTTT.

This clonotype was counted a few times. The gene calls are TRBV7-9 and TRBJ2-7, with 7 bases aligning to TRBD2. Germline CDR1 is SEHNR and CDR2 is FQNEAQ (reference sequence). This CDR3 has 15 amino acids. V trimming: 0 bases; J trimming: 2 bases; junction bases outside the gene matches: 4. DNA for the CDR3: TGTGCCAGCAGCTTAGCGGGAGGGAAGGCCTACGAGCAGTACTTC. Amino acid sequence: CASSLAGGKAYEQYF.

The V call is TRBV20-1, the J call TRBJ2-7; D assignment may be TRBD1 or TRBD2 (5 bases each). The CDR3 runs to 14 residues. From germline, CDR1 is DFQATT and CDR2 SNEGSKA (reference sequence). V lost 6 bases and J 2 bases, leaving 17 bases between the germline ends. CDR3 region: CSALREGRTYEQYF. The CDR3 bases are TGCAGTGCCCTCCGAGAGGGACGCACCTACGAGCAGTACTTC.

This clonotype showed up many times. This chain joins TRBV29-1 and TRBJ2-1; D perhaps matches TRBD1 (6 bases). With 4 bases removed from V and 4 bases from J, the gap between germline ends came to 11 bases. The V gene's germline CDR1 is SQVTM and CDR2 ANQGSEA. The CDR3 is 13 residues long. CDR3 bases: TGCAGCGTTGTGGACAGACGATACAATGAGCAGTTCTTC. It is translated as CSVVDRRYNEQFF.

This clonotype appeared a few times. The chain uses TRBV14 and TRBJ2-1; 15 bases match TRBD2. The germline gives CDR1 SGHDN, CDR2 FVKESK. V trimming: 4 bases; J trimming: 7 bases; junction bases outside the gene matches: 14. This CDR3 spans 19 amino acids. Here the CDR3 reads CASSRIPGLAGGGGNEQFF. CDR3 DNA: TGTGCCAGCAGCCGAATTCCGGGACTAGCGGGAGGAGGGGGAAATGAGCAGTTCTTC. The whole variable domain, filled in from reference TRBV14 and TRBJ2-1, reads EAGVTQFPSHSVIEKGQTVTLRCDPISGHDNLYWYRRVMGKEIKFLLHFVKESKQDESGMPNNRFLAERTGGTYSTLKVQPAELEDSGVYFCASSRIPGLAGGGGNEQFFGPGTRLTVL.

A remark on this clonotype: Mismatch with germline at one junction end may stem from a read error. The chain recombines TRBV14 with TRBJ2-3, with 8 bases aligning to TRBD2. The CDR3 sequence is 15 residues long. Per germline, CDR1 SGHDN and CDR2 FVKESK. The CDR3 sequence: CASRQDRTSRYTQYF. Here the CDR3 DNA reads TGTGCCAGCCGCCAAGATAGGACTAGCAGATATACGCAGTATTTT.

This clonotype has at least ten counts. CDR3 bases: TGTGCCAGCAGCCCGCAGGGGGGCTACGAGCAGTACTTC. It translates to CASSPQGGYEQYF. J is TRBJ2-7 and V is TRBV7-2, with a possible D match to TRBD1 (7 bases). The CDR3 loop spans 13 amino acids. The V end lost 5 bases, the J end lost 3 bases, and 11 bases lay between the germline ends. Per germline, CDR1 SGHTA and CDR2 FQGNSA.

In its sample, this clonotype was seen many times. The chain recombines TRBV11-3 with TRBJ2-5, with D possibly TRBD1 on 6 matching bases. The CDR3 is 14 amino acids. Germline V lookup: CDR1 SGHNT, CDR2 YENEEA. V was pared by 2 bases and J by 1 base, with 8 bases between. CDR3 nucleotide sequence: TGTGCCAGCAGCTTAAACAGGGCCCAAGAGACCCAGTACTTC. Residues: CASSLNRAQETQYF. The whole variable domain, filled in from reference TRBV11-3 and TRBJ2-5, reads EAGVVQSPRYKIIEKKQPVAFWCNPISGHNTLYWYLQNLGQGPELLIRYENEEAVDDSQLPKDRFSAERLKGVDSTLKIQPAELGDSAVYLCASSLNRAQETQYFGPGTRLLVL.

This clonotype was counted a few times. A read error may produce the germline difference seen at one junction end. V and J are TRBV5-1 and TRBJ2-2; no clear D gene. CDR3 size: 14 residues. CDR1 is SGHRS and CDR2 is YFSETQ in the germline V gene. CDR3: CASGLGDYTGELFF. CDR3 DNA: TGCGCCAGCGGCTTGGGTGACTACACCGGGGAGCTGTTTTTT.

The chain carries TRBV12-3 or TRBV12-4 and TRBJ2-1, with TRBD2 matching over 8 bases. The CDR3 contains 12 residues. V lost 6 bases to trimming and J lost 6 bases; unmatched junction nucleotides: 1. In DNA form, the CDR3 reads TGTGCCAGCAGGGGACTAGGCAATGAGCAGTTCTTC. This encodes CASRGLGNEQFF.

Ten or more counts support this clonotype. J is TRBJ2-2 and V is TRBV5-1, with 8 bases that match TRBD2. The CDR3 loop spans 16 amino acids. The V gene end was trimmed by 1 base and the J gene end by 3 bases; junction bases not matched to a gene: 5. From germline, CDR1 is SGHRS and CDR2 YFSETQ. The CDR3, as DNA: TGCGCCAGCAGCTTGTATTCGCGGGAGGACACCGGGGAGCTGTTTTTT. Protein product: CASSLYSREDTGELFF.

This clonotype was counted ten times or more. This chain connects TRBV15 to TRBJ1-5; 8 bases agree with TRBD1. CDR3 length: 18 residues. J was trimmed by 2 bases and V by 5 bases; bases with no gene match: 14. The V gene's germline CDR1 is LNHNV and CDR2 YYDKDF (reference sequence). The CDR3 protein is CATSGTGTGVDGNQPQHF. The CDR3 bases are TGTGCCACCAGCGGAACCGGGACAGGAGTGGACGGCAATCAGCCCCAGCATTTT.

This clonotype was counted many times. The chain couples TRBV2 to TRBJ1-1, with D unresolved. Trimming removed 1 base from V and 3 bases from J, with 6 bases in between. Germline CDR1 is SNHLY and CDR2 is FYNNEI. This CDR3 has 13 residues. The CDR3 sequence: CASSEGTYTEAFF. CDR3 DNA: TGTGCCAGCAGTGAAGGGACGTACACTGAAGCTTTCTTT.

This clonotype was counted at least ten times. CDR3 sequence: CASSLLRGNEQYF. Here the CDR3 DNA reads TGTGCCAGCAGTTTACTCAGGGGAAACGAGCAGTACTTC. V usage is TRBV27 and J usage is TRBJ2-7; TRBD1 is a possible D gene (6 bases). The CDR3 covers 13 residues. Germline V gene sequence: CDR1 MNHEY, CDR2 SMNVEV (reference sequence). V was clipped by 2 bases and J by 5 bases, with 10 bases between them.

This clonotype was observed many times. The CDR3 is CASSLGRGRAVVAFF. The CDR3 DNA reads as TGTGCCAGCAGTTTAGGACGGGGAAGGGCAGTGGTAGCTTTCTTT. The rearrangement links TRBV28 to TRBJ1-1; D unclear. The germline V and J ends were trimmed by 2 bases and 10 bases, with 20 bases remaining between them. This CDR3 is built from 15 residues. Germline lookup yields CDR1 MDHEN and CDR2 SYDVKM.

This clonotype was counted at least ten times. The chain employs TRBV7-8 and TRBJ1-1; D is possibly TRBD1 (6 bases). CDR1 and CDR2 from the germline V gene are SGHVS and FQNEAQ. The CDR3 spans 14 residues. Between the trimmed V and J ends, which lost 5 bases and 4 bases, there was a span of 14 bases. CDR3 bases: TGTGCCAGCAGCGGGACCGCGGGGGCCACTGAAGCTTTCTTT. Translation gives CASSGTAGATEAFF. The whole variable domain, filled in from reference TRBV7-8 and TRBJ1-1, reads GAGVSQSPRYKVAKRGQDVALRCDPISGHVSLFWYQQALGQGPEFLTYFQNEAQLDKSGLPSDRFFAERPEGSVSTLKIQRTQQEDSAVYLCASSGTAGATEAFFGQGTRLTVV.

This clonotype has ten or more counts. The rearrangement uses TRBV6-2 or TRBV6-3 and TRBJ1-5; 10 bases align to TRBD1. Trimming at V came to 7 bases and at J to 3 bases, leaving 6 bases not matched to a gene. Germline values: CDR1 MNHEY, CDR2 SVGEGT. This CDR3 region has 15 residues. The CDR3 DNA is TGTGCCAGCACCCGACAGGGGGCCTACAATCAGCCCCAGCATTTT. Encoded protein: CASTRQGAYNQPQHF.

Many counts were recorded for this clonotype. V gene TRBV12-3 or TRBV12-4 combines with J gene TRBJ2-2; D perhaps matches TRBD2 (6 bases). The CDR3 consists of 13 residues. V was clipped by 7 bases and J by 9 bases, with 15 bases between them. The CDR3 DNA reads as TGTGCCAGCACCAGTAGCGGTACCTGGGAGCTGTTTTTT. Residues: CASTSSGTWELFF.

The V gene is TRBV10-3, the J gene TRBJ2-1; 8 bases align to TRBD2. This CDR3 is built from 16 residues. Trimming cost V 4 bases and J 3 bases; bases outside gene matches: 8. Germline lookup yields CDR1 ENHRY and CDR2 SYGVKD. The CDR3 nucleotides are TGTGCCATCAGTGGGCTTAGCGGGGCTTTCTACAATGAGCAGTTCTTC. It specifies CAISGLSGAFYNEQFF.

This clonotype was recorded once. The chain has TRBV12-3 or TRBV12-4 and TRBJ1-6, with D unclear. Trimming left V 5 bases short and J 0 bases short, with 14 bases between. CDR3 length: 17 residues. DNA of the CDR3: TGTGCCAGCAGTGCCCCCTTCGTGAGCTCCTATAATTCACCCCTCCACTTT. Amino acids: CASSAPFVSSYNSPLHF.

This CDR3 is CASSALVVGGELFF. The CDR3 bases are TGTGCCAGCAGTGCCCTGGTCGTAGGCGGGGAGCTGTTTTTT. J is TRBJ2-2 and V is TRBV2; D is uncertain. Germline V gene lookup returns CDR1 SNHLY and CDR2 FYNNEI. CDR3 length equals 14 residues. The V and J ends lost 4 bases and 7 bases respectively, with 13 bases between them. Full variable domain (rest looked up from reference TRBV2 and TRBJ2-2): EPEVTQTPSHQVTQMGQEVILRCVPISNHLYFYWYRQILGQKVEFLVSFYNNEISEKSEIFDDQFSVERPDGSNFTLKIRSTKLEDSAMYFCASSALVVGGELFFGEGSRLTVL.

V is TRBV25-1 and J is TRBJ1-6; D is possibly TRBD1 (5 bases). CDR3 length equals 15 residues. Germline V gene sequence: CDR1 MGHDK, CDR2 SYGVNS. Trimming took off 3 bases at V and 8 bases at J, with 14 bases between the two ends. This CDR3 reads CASSDVARADSPLHF. The CDR3 DNA is TGTGCCAGCAGTGACGTCGCCAGGGCCGATTCACCCCTCCACTTT.

This clonotype was counted at least ten times. The chain is built from TRBV14 and TRBJ1-1; no definite D call. CDR1 SGHDN and CDR2 FVKESK come from the germline V gene. V dropped 3 bases and J dropped 1 base, with 6 bases sitting between them. This CDR3 is 13 amino acids long. The DNA for the CDR3 is TGTGCCAGCAGCCAGACCAAGAACACTGAAGCTTTCTTT. Translated, it gives CASSQTKNTEAFF.